This T cell receptor beta chain was recorded in a study of T cell responses to AZD1222 COVID-19 vaccine. Study-level background: Pooling was applied to second doses at about 4 or about 12 weeks. The study's findings and limits: No repertoire was sampled before or during the peak T cell response, only after it. Spike was spanned by vaccine-associated CD4 TCRs, with dominance at 160-218 and 743-854.

Germline assignment: CDR1 SGHRS and CDR2 YFSETQ. The V end was cut by 6 bases, the J end by 6 bases, with 15 bases between. There are 14 residues in the CDR3. Method: immunoSEQ multiplex PCR; TCRdb's copy keeps in-frame clones and lacks some. The sample holds over 100,000 clones, roughly 90% seen once. Turning to this clone: Its antigen is still unknown.

This TCR derives from an adult in good health. The J gene is TRBJ1-4, the V gene TRBV5-1; D remains ambiguous. The specimen was peripheral blood, collected on day 0 of AZD1222 vaccination. CDR3 DNA sequence: TGCGCCAGCAAGGGCACATTCGGGCATGAAAAACTGTTTTTT. This translates into CASKGTFGHEKLFF.